This section outlines one TCR beta chain sequence together with its context. The antigen is undetermined. The data were produced by immunoSEQ multiplex PCR, yet TCRdb's version contains in-frame clones alone and is incomplete. The sample has tens of thousands of clones, 85% to 90% seen once. This specimen belongs to a study of T cell responses to AZD1222 COVID-19 vaccine. Notes on the study in general: Females outnumbered males among donors, who were mostly white British; clonal diversity was possibly underestimated.

Material: peripheral blood, obtained 28 days after the second AZD1222 dose. This receptor was obtained from an adult who received the AZD1222 COVID-19 vaccine.

The CDR3 region is CASSSQGTSGKETQYF. The CDR3 DNA follows: TGTGCCAGCTCATCCCAAGGGACTAGCGGGAAAGAGACCCAGTACTTC. The chain carries TRBV18 and TRBJ2-5; 13 positions agree with TRBD2. The ends lost 5 bases at V and 3 bases at J; junction bases unmatched: 6. Germline V gene data show CDR1 as KGHSH and CDR2 as LQKENI. This CDR3 comprises 16 residues.